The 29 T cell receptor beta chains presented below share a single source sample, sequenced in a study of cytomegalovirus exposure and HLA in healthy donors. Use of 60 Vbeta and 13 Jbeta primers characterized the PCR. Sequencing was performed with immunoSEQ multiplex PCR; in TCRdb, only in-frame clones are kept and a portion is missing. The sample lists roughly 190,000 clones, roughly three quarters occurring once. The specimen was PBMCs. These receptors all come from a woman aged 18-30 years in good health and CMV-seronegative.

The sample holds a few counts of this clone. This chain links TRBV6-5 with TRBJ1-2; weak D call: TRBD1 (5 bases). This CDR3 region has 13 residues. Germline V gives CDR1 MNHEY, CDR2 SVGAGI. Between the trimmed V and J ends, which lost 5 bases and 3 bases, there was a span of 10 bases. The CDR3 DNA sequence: TGTGCCAGCAGTGTCCGGGGGGACTATGGCTACACCTTC. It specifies CASSVRGDYGYTF.

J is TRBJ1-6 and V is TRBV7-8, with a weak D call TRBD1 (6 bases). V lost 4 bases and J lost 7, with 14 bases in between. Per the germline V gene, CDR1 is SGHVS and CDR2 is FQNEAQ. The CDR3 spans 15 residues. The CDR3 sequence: CASSYHRVRNSPLHF. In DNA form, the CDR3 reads TGTGCCAGCAGCTACCACAGGGTCCGGAATTCACCCCTCCACTTT.

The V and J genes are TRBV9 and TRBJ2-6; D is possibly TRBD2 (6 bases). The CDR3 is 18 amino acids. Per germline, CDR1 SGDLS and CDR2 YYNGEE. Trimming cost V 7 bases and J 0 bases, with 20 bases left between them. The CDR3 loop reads CASGPWEALPSGANVLTF. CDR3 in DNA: TGTGCCAGCGGCCCTTGGGAGGCCTTGCCCTCTGGGGCCAACGTCCTGACTTTC.

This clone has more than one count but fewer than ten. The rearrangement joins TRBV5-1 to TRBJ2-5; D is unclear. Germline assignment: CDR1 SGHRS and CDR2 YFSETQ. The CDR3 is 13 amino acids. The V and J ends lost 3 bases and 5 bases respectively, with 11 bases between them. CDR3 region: CASSSEASETQYF. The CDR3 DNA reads TGCGCCAGCAGCTCCGAGGCATCTGAGACCCAGTACTTC.

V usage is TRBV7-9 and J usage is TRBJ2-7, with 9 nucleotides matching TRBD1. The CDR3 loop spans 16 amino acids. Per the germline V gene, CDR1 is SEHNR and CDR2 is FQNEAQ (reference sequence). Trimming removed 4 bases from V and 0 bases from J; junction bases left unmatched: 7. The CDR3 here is CASSSGQGLLSYEQYF. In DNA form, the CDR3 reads TGTGCCAGCAGCTCCGGACAGGGGCTGCTCTCCTACGAGCAGTACTTC.

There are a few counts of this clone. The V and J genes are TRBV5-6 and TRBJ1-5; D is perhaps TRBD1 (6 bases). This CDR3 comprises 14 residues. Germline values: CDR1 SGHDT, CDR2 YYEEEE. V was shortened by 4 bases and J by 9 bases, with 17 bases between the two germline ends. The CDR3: CASSRGAGGLPQHF. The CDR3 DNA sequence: TGTGCCAGCAGCAGGGGGGCGGGGGGCCTGCCCCAGCATTTT.

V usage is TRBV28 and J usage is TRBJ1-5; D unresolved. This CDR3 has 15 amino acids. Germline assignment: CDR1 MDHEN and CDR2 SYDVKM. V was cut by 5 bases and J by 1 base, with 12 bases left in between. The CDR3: CASSPRGGSNQPQHF. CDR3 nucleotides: TGTGCCAGCAGTCCCCGCGGAGGGAGCAATCAGCCCCAGCATTTT.

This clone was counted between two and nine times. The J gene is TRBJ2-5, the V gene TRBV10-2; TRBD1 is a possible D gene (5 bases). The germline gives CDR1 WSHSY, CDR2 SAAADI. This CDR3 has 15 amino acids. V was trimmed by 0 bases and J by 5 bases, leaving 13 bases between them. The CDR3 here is CASSESNGAGETQYF. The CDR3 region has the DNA TGCGCCAGCAGTGAGTCGAATGGGGCTGGGGAGACCCAGTACTTC.

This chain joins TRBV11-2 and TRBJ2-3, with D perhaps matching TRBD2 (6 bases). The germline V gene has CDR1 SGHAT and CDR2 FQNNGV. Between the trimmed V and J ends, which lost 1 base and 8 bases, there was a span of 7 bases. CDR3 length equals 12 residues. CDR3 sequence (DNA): TGTGCCAGCAGCTTAGGGGACTTTACGCAGTATTTT. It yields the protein CASSLGDFTQYF. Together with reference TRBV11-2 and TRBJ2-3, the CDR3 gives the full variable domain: EAGVAQSPRYKIIEKRQSVAFWCNPISGHATLYWYQQILGQGPKLLIQFQNNGVVDDSQLPKDRFSAERLKGVDSTLKIQPAKLEDSAVYLCASSLGDFTQYFGPGTRLTVL.

DNA of the CDR3: TGTGCCAGTAGTATGGTGGTAGCGCTGAACACTGAAGCTTTCTTT. Translating it yields CASSMVVALNTEAFF. The chain recombines TRBV19 with TRBJ1-1; D uncertain. Germline CDR1 LNHDA, CDR2 SQIVND (reference sequence). Trimming stripped 3 bases from V and 0 bases from J, with 11 bases between. The CDR3 has 15 amino acids.

CDR3 bases: TGCAGCGTTGTTGATCTTCACGGCGAGCAGTACTTC. Translated: CSVVDLHGEQYF. The rearrangement joins TRBV29-1 to TRBJ2-7; D not resolved. This CDR3 has 12 amino acids. Trimming cost V 4 bases and J 6 bases, with 13 bases left between them. CDR1 is SQVTM and CDR2 is ANQGSEA in the germline V gene.

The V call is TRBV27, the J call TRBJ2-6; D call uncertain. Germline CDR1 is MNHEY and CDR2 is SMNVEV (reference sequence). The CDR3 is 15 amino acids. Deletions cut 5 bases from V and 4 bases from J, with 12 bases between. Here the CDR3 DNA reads TGTGCCAGCAGTACCTACACCGGGGGGGCCAACGTCCTGACTTTC. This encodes CASSTYTGGANVLTF.

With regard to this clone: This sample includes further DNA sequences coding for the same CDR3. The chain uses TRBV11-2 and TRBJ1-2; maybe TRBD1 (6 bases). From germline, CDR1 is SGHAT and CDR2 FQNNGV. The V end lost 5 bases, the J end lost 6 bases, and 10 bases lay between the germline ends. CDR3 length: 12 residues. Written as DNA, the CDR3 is TGTGCCAGCAGCCTAGGGGGGGATGGCTACACCTTC. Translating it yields CASSLGGDGYTF.

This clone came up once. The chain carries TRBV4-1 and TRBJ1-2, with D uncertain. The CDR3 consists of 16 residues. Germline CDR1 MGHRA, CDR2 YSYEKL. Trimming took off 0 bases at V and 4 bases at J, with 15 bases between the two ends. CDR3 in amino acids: CASSQDRRTEGYGYTF. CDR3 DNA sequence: TGCGCCAGCAGCCAAGATAGACGGACTGAAGGCTATGGCTACACCTTC.

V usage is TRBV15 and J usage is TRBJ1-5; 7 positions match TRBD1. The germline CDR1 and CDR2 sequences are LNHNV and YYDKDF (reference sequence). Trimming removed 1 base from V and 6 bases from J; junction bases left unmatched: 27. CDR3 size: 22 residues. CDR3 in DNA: TGTGCCACCAGCAGAGGAATCGGAGGGGGCGATCATTTTTGGGATAGCTCTCAGCCCCAGCATTTT. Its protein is CATSRGIGGGDHFWDSSQPQHF.

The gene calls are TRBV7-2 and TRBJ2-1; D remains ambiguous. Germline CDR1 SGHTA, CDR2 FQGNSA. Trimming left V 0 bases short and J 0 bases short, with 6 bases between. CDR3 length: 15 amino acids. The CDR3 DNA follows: TGTGCCAGCAGCTTAGCGGCAGGCTCCTACAATGAGCAGTTCTTC. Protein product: CASSLAAGSYNEQFF.

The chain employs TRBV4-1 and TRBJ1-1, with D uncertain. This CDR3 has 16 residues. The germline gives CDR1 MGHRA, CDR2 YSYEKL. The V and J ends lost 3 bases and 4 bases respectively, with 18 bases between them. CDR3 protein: CASSQEAPGVSTEAFF. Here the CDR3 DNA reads TGCGCCAGCAGCCAGGAGGCACCAGGCGTTAGCACTGAAGCTTTCTTT.

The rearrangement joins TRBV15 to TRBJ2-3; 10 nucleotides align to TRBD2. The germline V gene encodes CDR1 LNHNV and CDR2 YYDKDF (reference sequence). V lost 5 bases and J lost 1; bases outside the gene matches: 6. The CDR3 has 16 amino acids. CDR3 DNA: TGTGCCACCAGCGGCCGGCTAGCGGGGGGCACAGATACGCAGTATTTT. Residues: CATSGRLAGGTDTQYF.

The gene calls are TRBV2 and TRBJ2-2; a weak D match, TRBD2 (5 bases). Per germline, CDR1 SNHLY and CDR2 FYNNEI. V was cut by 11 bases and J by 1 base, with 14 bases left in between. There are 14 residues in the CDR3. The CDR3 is CASKEAENTGELFF. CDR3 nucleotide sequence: TGTGCCTCAAAGGAGGCAGAGAACACCGGGGAGCTGTTTTTT.

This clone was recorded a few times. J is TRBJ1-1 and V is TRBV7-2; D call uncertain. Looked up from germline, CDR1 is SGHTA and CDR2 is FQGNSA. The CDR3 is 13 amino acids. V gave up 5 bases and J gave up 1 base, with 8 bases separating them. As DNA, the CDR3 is TGTGCCAGCAGCATCGACAAGAACACTGAAGCTTTCTTT. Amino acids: CASSIDKNTEAFF.

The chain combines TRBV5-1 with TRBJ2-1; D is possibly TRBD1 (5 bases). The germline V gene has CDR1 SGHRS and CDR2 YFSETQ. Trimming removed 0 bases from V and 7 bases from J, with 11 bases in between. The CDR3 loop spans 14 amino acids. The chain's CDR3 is CASSLGQGMNEQFF. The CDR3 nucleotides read TGCGCCAGCAGCTTGGGGCAGGGTATGAATGAGCAGTTCTTC.

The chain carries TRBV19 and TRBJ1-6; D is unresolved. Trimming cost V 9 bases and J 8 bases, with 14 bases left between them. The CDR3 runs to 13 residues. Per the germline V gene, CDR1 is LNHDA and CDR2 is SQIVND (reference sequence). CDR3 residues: CASASALDSPLHF. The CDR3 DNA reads TGTGCCAGCGCCAGCGCACTCGATTCACCCCTCCACTTT. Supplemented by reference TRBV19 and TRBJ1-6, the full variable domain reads DGGITQSPKYLFRKEGQNVTLSCEQNLNHDAMYWYRQDPGQGLRLIYYSQIVNDFQKGDIAEGYSVSREKKESFPLTVTSAQKNPTAFYLCASASALDSPLHFGNGTRLTVT.

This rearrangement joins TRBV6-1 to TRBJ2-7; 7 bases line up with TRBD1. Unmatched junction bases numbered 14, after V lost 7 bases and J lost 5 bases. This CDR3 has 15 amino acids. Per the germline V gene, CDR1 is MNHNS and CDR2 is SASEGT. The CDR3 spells CASNLQGPSLNEQYF. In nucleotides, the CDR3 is TGTGCCAGCAACTTACAGGGGCCATCGCTCAACGAGCAGTACTTC.

CDR3 amino acids: CASSIPTGGRAEAFF. DNA of the CDR3: TGTGCCAGTAGTATTCCCACAGGGGGCCGAGCTGAAGCTTTCTTT. The V call is TRBV19, the J call TRBJ1-1; TRBD1 matches 9 bases. The CDR3 is 15 residues long. After removal of 3 bases from V and 6 bases from J, the junction contained 8 bases not matched to a gene. From germline, CDR1 is LNHDA and CDR2 SQIVND (reference sequence).

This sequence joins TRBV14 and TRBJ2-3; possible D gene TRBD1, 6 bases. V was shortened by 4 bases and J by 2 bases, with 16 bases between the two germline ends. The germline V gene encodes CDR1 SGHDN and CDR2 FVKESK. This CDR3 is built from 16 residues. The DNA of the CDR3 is TGTGCCAGCAGCCCGTTTGGGGGCCCGGACACAGATACGCAGTATTTT. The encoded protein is CASSPFGGPDTDTQYF.

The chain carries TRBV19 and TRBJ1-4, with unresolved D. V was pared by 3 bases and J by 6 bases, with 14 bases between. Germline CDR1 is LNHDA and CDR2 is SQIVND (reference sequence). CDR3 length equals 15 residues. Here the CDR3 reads CASSIGTAEHEKLFF. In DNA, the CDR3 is TGTGCCAGTAGTATCGGAACAGCTGAACATGAAAAACTGTTTTTT. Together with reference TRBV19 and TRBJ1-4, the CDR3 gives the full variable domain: DGGITQSPKYLFRKEGQNVTLSCEQNLNHDAMYWYRQDPGQGLRLIYYSQIVNDFQKGDIAEGYSVSREKKESFPLTVTSAQKNPTAFYLCASSIGTAEHEKLFFGSGTQLSVL.

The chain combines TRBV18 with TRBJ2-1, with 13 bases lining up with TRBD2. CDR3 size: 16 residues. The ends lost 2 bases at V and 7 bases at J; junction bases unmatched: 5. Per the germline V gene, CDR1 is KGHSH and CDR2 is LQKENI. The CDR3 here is CASSPIGTSGINEQFF. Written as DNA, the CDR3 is TGTGCCAGCTCACCAATTGGGACTAGCGGGATAAATGAGCAGTTCTTC.

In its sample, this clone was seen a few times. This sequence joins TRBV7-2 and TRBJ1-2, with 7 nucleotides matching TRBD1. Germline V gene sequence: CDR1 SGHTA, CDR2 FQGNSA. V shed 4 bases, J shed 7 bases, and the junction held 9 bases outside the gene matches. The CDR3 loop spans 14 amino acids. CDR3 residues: CASSSDRQGGGYTF. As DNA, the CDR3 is TGTGCCAGCAGCTCAGACCGACAGGGTGGTGGCTACACCTTC.

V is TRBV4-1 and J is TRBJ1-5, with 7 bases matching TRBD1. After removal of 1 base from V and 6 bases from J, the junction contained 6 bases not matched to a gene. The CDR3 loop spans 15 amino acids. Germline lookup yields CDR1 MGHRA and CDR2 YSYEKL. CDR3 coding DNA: TGCGCCAGCAGCCAAGTGACAGGGCAGGGTCAGCCCCAGCATTTT. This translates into CASSQVTGQGQPQHF.